The sequence of this TCR beta chain was determined in a study of cytomegalovirus exposure and HLA in healthy donors. Both 60 Vbeta primers and 13 Jbeta primers went into the PCR. TCRdb's table, derived via immunoSEQ multiplex PCR, lists solely in-frame clones and lacks some. The table records about 170,000 clones, about three quarters of them present only once. V gave up 6 bases and J gave up 7 bases; unmatched junction bases: 4. Germline V gives CDR1 MNHEY, CDR2 SVGAGI. The CDR3 is made up of 13 amino acids. The TCR originated in a female donor in good health and CMV-seronegative. The rearrangement uses TRBV6-5 and TRBJ2-1, with 9 bases that match TRBD1. Sequencing was performed on PBMCs. CDR3 sequence (DNA): TGTGCCAGCAGACCACAGGGGGCAAATGAGCAGTTCTTC. It codes for CASRPQGANEQFF.